Presented here are 7 T cell receptor beta chains from one specimen sequenced in a study of T cell changes during pregnancy in multiple sclerosis. This table comes from immunoSEQ multiplex PCR, and its TCRdb copy is limited to in-frame clones, with some not included. Altogether tens of thousands of clones are present, 92% being singletons, with the ten largest covering 2.5% to 3%. The sequencing used peripheral blood, collected in the third trimester of pregnancy. The receptors derive from a female donor in good health, enrolled as a control in a pregnancy study.

The V and J genes are TRBV6-5 and TRBJ2-7; the D gene is possibly TRBD2 (6 bases). The CDR3 consists of 15 residues. Between the trimmed V and J ends, which lost 2 bases and 3 bases, there was a span of 14 bases. Per the germline V gene, CDR1 is MNHEY and CDR2 is SVGAGI. The CDR3 bases are TGTGCCAGCAGTTACCTTCCGGAGGGAAGCTACGAGCAGTACTTC. This codes for CASSYLPEGSYEQYF.

This clone has only one observation. J is TRBJ2-1 and V is TRBV10-3, with TRBD2 matching 11 bases. The V and J ends lost 6 bases and 6 bases, in that order; junction bases with no gene match: 7. Per the germline V gene, CDR1 is ENHRY and CDR2 is SYGVKD. The CDR3 has 15 amino acids. The CDR3 here is CAIREGLAGLNEQFF. CDR3 nucleotides: TGTGCCATCAGGGAAGGACTAGCGGGTCTCAATGAGCAGTTCTTC.

CDR3 amino acids: CASSPTTGRVLYEQYF. In nucleotides, the CDR3 is TGTGCCAGCAGCCCCACGACGGGCAGGGTTCTCTACGAGCAGTACTTC. The rearrangement links TRBV27 to TRBJ2-7; D is possibly TRBD1 (5 bases). From germline, CDR1 is MNHEY and CDR2 SMNVEV (reference sequence). V was pared by 6 bases and J by 3 bases, with 21 bases between. This CDR3 has 16 amino acids.

This clone was detected only once. CDR3 nucleotides: TGTGCCAGCAGCCTAGATCAGGCGGGAGGGCAGTACTTC. This gives the protein CASSLDQAGGQYF. The chain is built from TRBV7-8 and TRBJ2-7; 8 bases are shared with TRBD2. This CDR3 is built from 13 residues. J lost 9 bases, V lost 5 bases, and 9 bases had no gene match. Germline CDR1 and CDR2: SGHVS and FQNEAQ.

This chain connects TRBV6-4 to TRBJ2-3; TRBD2 aligns across 10 bases. The CDR3 is 15 amino acids. The V gene end was trimmed by 5 bases and the J gene end by 2 bases; junction bases not matched to a gene: 4. From germline, CDR1 is MRHNA and CDR2 SNTAGT. The CDR3 DNA follows: TGTGCCAGCAGTCTAGCGGGGGAGGCCACAGATACGCAGTATTTT. Protein sequence: CASSLAGEATDTQYF.

This clone occurred once. V and J are TRBV5-1 and TRBJ1-2, with D possibly being TRBD1 (6 bases). CDR1 is SGHRS and CDR2 is YFSETQ in the germline V gene. V lost 4 bases and J lost 7, with 17 bases in between. The CDR3 sequence is 14 residues long. The CDR3 is CASSPASGVGGYTF. DNA of the CDR3: TGCGCCAGCAGCCCTGCATCAGGGGTGGGTGGCTACACCTTC.

This clone was found a few times. The chain joins TRBV18 to TRBJ2-2; the match to TRBD2 covers 7 bases. The CDR3 totals 16 residues. J gave up 4 bases and V 2 bases, and 7 bases lay outside the gene matches. CDR1 is KGHSH and CDR2 is LQKENI in the germline V gene. DNA for the CDR3: TGTGCCAGCTCACCAGAGGTAGCGGGTACCACCGGGGAGCTGTTTTTT. Translating it yields CASSPEVAGTTGELFF.